The 9 T cell receptor beta chains in this list originate from one sample, sequenced in a study of T-cell reconstitution after alpha-beta-depleted transplantation in children. Unique molecular identifiers were incorporated into the prepared TCRbeta library. TCRdb itself ran the PCR reads through MiXCR, one entry per CDR3 protein. This sample has some 200,000 distinct CDR3 sequences, with under 8.5% found just once. Sequencing was performed on PBMCs, mostly from graft donor cells, taken 360 days after TCRalphabeta/CD19-depleted stem cell transplant. The receptor set was obtained from a male patient aged 2-10 years who had a stem cell transplant for acute myeloid leukemia, so the T cells may come from the graft donor.

There are a few counts of this clonotype. J is TRBJ2-7 and V is TRBV7-8; 11 positions agree with TRBD2. Germline CDR1 is SGHVS and CDR2 is FQNEAQ. V trimming: 4 bases; J trimming: 6 bases; junction bases outside the gene matches: 11. The CDR3 is made up of 16 amino acids. This chain's CDR3 is CASSSFTLAGGPEQYF. In DNA, the CDR3 is TGTGCCAGCAGCTCCTTTACCCTAGCGGGAGGTCCCGAGCAGTACTTC. Complete variable domain (other parts from reference TRBV7-8 and TRBJ2-7): GAGVSQSPRYKVAKRGQDVALRCDPISGHVSLFWYQQALGQGPEFLTYFQNEAQLDKSGLPSDRFFAERPEGSVSTLKIQRTQQEDSAVYLCASSSFTLAGGPEQYFGPGTRLTVT.

This clonotype has a handful of counts. CDR3: CASSFRTSGGAYEQYF. The CDR3, as DNA: TGTGCCAGCAGTTTTAGGACTAGCGGAGGAGCCTACGAGCAGTACTTC. The chain combines TRBV12-3 or TRBV12-4 with TRBJ2-7, with TRBD2 matching over 10 bases. This CDR3 is 16 amino acids long. With 3 bases clipped from V and 2 bases from J, the junction kept 7 bases outside the gene matches.

This chain connects TRBV5-6 to TRBJ2-7, with D uncertain. Germline values: CDR1 SGHDT, CDR2 YYEEEE. This CDR3 has 13 amino acids. Deletions cut 9 bases from V and 3 bases from J, with 16 bases between. The CDR3 spells CAMSPGRVYEQYF. The CDR3 DNA sequence: TGTGCCATGAGCCCCGGTCGGGTCTACGAGCAGTACTTC.

In this sample, this clonotype turned up a few times. The gene calls are TRBV11-2 and TRBJ2-5, with a tentative D call TRBD2 (6 bases). Trimming shortened V by 4 bases and J by 7 bases, and 16 bases separated the two germline ends. The CDR3 length is 14 residues. Germline V gene lookup returns CDR1 SGHAT and CDR2 FQNNGV. In DNA, the CDR3 is TGTGCCAGCAGCTCACTAAGGGCGGGGTGGACCCAGTACTTC. Translation: CASSSLRAGWTQYF. Looking up the rest from reference TRBV11-2 and TRBJ2-5 gives the full variable domain: EAGVAQSPRYKIIEKRQSVAFWCNPISGHATLYWYQQILGQGPKLLIQFQNNGVVDDSQLPKDRFSAERLKGVDSTLKIQPAKLEDSAVYLCASSSLRAGWTQYFGPGTRLLVL.

This clonotype showed up just a few times. The chain joins TRBV15 to TRBJ2-1, with TRBD1 identical over 9 bases. CDR1 is LNHNV and CDR2 is YYDKDF in the germline V gene (reference sequence). This CDR3 has 17 amino acids. With 0 bases clipped from V and 6 bases from J, the junction kept 9 bases outside the gene matches. The CDR3 DNA reads TGTGCCACCAGCAGAGATCTATGGACAGGGGTTCTCAATGAGCAGTTCTTC. Residues: CATSRDLWTGVLNEQFF.

A single count supports this clonotype. V and J are TRBV10-2 and TRBJ2-7; 9 bases fit TRBD1. V lost 8 bases, J lost 3 bases, and 5 bases stayed unmatched. Germline CDR1 and CDR2: WSHSY and SAAADI. The CDR3 is 13 residues long. Here the CDR3 reads CASGDRALYEQYF. The CDR3 nucleotides read TGCGCCAGCGGGGACAGGGCCCTCTACGAGCAGTACTTC.

This clonotype was observed many times. This chain uses TRBV9 with TRBJ2-1; a possible D gene is TRBD2 (6 bases). Germline CDR1 reads SGDLS; CDR2 reads YYNGEE. There are 15 residues in the CDR3. The ends were cut back, 3 bases at V and 4 bases at J, with 14 bases in the middle. For the CDR3, the DNA is TGTGCCAGCAGCGCGAGACTAGAGGGATACAATGAGCAGTTCTTC. This gives the protein CASSARLEGYNEQFF.

A few counts support this clonotype. This chain links TRBV5-1 with TRBJ2-5; 9 nucleotides agree with TRBD1. The CDR3 sequence is 16 residues long. The germline CDR1 and CDR2 sequences are SGHRS and YFSETQ. J gave up 1 base and V 2 bases, and 6 bases lay outside the gene matches. CDR3 sequence reads: CASSFGQGSFQETQYF. The CDR3 DNA follows: TGCGCCAGCAGCTTCGGACAGGGGTCCTTCCAAGAGACCCAGTACTTC.

V and J are TRBV5-1 and TRBJ2-7, with D unresolved. Trimming stripped 8 bases from V and 0 bases from J, with 12 bases between. The CDR3 runs to 13 residues. The germline gives CDR1 SGHRS, CDR2 YFSETQ. The CDR3 reads CASGARASYEQYF. DNA of the CDR3: TGCGCCAGTGGCGCAAGGGCCTCCTACGAGCAGTACTTC.